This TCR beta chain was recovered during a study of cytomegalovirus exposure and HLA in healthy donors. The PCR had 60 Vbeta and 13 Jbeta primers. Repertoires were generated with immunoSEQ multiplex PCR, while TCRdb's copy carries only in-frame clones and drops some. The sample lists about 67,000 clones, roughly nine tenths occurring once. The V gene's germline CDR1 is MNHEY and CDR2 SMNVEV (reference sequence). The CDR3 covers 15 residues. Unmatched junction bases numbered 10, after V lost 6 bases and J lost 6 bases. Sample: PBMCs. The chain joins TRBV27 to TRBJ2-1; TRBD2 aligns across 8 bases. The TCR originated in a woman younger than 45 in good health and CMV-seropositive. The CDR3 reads CASSGTRPVGNEQFF. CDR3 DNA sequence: TGTGCCAGCAGCGGGACTAGACCGGTGGGCAATGAGCAGTTCTTC.